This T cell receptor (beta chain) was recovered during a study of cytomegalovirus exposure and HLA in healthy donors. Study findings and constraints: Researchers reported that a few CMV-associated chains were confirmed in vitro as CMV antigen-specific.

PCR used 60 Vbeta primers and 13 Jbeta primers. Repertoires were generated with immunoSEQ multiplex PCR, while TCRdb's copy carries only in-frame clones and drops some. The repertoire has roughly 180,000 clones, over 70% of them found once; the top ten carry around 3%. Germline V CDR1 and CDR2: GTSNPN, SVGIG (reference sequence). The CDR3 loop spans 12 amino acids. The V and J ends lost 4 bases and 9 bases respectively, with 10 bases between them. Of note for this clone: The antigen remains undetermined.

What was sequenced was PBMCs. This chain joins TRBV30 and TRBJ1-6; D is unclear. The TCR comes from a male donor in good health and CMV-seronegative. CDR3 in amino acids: CAWTPAGSPLHF. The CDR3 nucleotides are TGTGCCTGGACCCCCGCCGGTTCACCCCTCCACTTT.